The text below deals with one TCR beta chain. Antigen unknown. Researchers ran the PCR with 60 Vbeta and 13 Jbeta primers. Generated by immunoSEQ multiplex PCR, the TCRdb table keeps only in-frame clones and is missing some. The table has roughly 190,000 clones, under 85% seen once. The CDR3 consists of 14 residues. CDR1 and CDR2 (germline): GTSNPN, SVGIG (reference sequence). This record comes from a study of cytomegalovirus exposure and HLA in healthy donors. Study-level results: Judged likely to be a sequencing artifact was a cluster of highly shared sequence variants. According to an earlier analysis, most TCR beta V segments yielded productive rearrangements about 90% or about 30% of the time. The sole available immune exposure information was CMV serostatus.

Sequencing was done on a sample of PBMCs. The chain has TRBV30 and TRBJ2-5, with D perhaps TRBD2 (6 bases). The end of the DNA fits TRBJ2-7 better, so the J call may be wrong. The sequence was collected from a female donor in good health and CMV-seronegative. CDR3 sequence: CAWSLGGKVYEQYF. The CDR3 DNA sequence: TGTGCCTGGTCCCTCGGGGGAAAAGTCTACGAGCAGTACTTC.